The 16 T cell receptor beta chains below were found in one sample sequenced in a study of identifying expanded T cells in peripheral blood. Only in-frame clones appear in the TCRdb table, and some are missing; sequencing was by immunoSEQ multiplex PCR. The table shows roughly 78,000 clones, with around 90% occurring only once. Sequences were obtained from blood. Receptor source: a person between 18 and 69 years old in good health.

The chain has TRBV6-6 and TRBJ2-7; tentatively, D is TRBD2 (6 bases). The CDR3 spans 14 residues. The ends were cut back, 6 bases at V and 2 bases at J, with 14 bases in the middle. CDR1 and CDR2 from the germline V gene are MNHNY and SVGAGI (reference sequence). The CDR3, as DNA: TGTGCCAGCAGGGAGCCACTAGCCCCCTACGAGCAGTACTTC. Encoded protein: CASREPLAPYEQYF.

This clone was picked up a small number of times. The chain uses TRBV7-9 and TRBJ2-7; D remains ambiguous. V lost 5 bases and J lost 0, with 11 bases in between. Germline CDR1 SEHNR, CDR2 FQNEAQ (reference sequence). The CDR3 sequence is 14 residues long. The DNA of the CDR3 is TGTGCCAGCAGCCAGACAAGCTTCTCCTACGAGCAGTACTTC. Protein sequence: CASSQTSFSYEQYF.

The V and J genes are TRBV13 and TRBJ2-7, with D unclear. Per germline, CDR1 PRHDT and CDR2 FYEKMQ (reference sequence). The germline V and J ends were trimmed by 5 bases and 3 bases, with 5 bases remaining between them. The CDR3 runs to 11 residues. The CDR3 region is CASSLNYEQYF. CDR3 bases: TGTGCCAGCAGCCTTAACTACGAGCAGTACTTC. Full variable domain (remainder filled in from reference TRBV13 and TRBJ2-7): AAGVIQSPRHLIKEKRETATLKCYPIPRHDTVYWYQQGPGQDPQFLISFYEKMQSDKGSIPDRFSAQQFSDYHSELNMSSLELGDSALYFCASSLNYEQYFGPGTRLTVT.

The gene calls are TRBV20-1 and TRBJ2-7, with a tentative D call TRBD1 (5 bases). CDR1 is DFQATT and CDR2 is SNEGSKA in the germline V gene (reference sequence). Trimming took 3 bases from V and 4 from J, leaving 7 bases between them. The CDR3 is made up of 11 amino acids. This CDR3 reads CSARGRYEQYF. DNA of the CDR3: TGCAGTGCTAGGGGGCGTTACGAGCAGTACTTC.

This chain links TRBV5-1 with TRBJ2-7; 9 bases line up with TRBD2. The length of the CDR3 is 15 residues. Per the germline V gene, CDR1 is SGHRS and CDR2 is YFSETQ. V shed 0 bases and J 4 bases; nucleotides not matched to a gene: 5. The CDR3 region has the DNA TGCGCCAGCAGCTTGGATGGAGCGGGAGGTTACGAGCAGTACTTC. Its translation is CASSLDGAGGYEQYF.

In nucleotides, the CDR3 is TGTGCCTCCGCTGAGGGTTTGGGTCAGCCCCAGCATTTT. Translating it yields CASAEGLGQPQHF. This chain joins TRBV30 and TRBJ1-5; D remains ambiguous. Germline assignment: CDR1 GTSNPN and CDR2 SVGIG (reference sequence). The CDR3 loop spans 13 amino acids. V lost 7 bases, J lost 6 bases, and 16 bases lay in between.

V and J are TRBV30 and TRBJ1-5; D unclear. The CDR3 loop spans 14 amino acids. Germline V gives CDR1 GTSNPN, CDR2 SVGIG (reference sequence). V lost 2 bases and J 2 bases, leaving 10 bases between the germline ends. The CDR3 protein is CAWSRDFGNQPQHF. Written as DNA, the CDR3 is TGTGCCTGGAGTAGGGATTTCGGCAATCAGCCCCAGCATTTT.

The CDR3 here is CASSLQGGGDYGYTF. The CDR3 DNA reads as TGCGCCAGCAGCCTACAGGGCGGGGGAGACTATGGCTACACCTTC. This chain links TRBV4-3 with TRBJ1-2; a weak D match, TRBD1 (6 bases). From germline, CDR1 is LGHNA and CDR2 YSLEER. This CDR3 has 15 amino acids. V was pared by 4 bases and J by 3 bases, with 15 bases between.

CDR3 in amino acids: CASSPRYGQTEAFF. The CDR3 region has the DNA TGTGCCAGCAGCCCCCGGTATGGTCAGACTGAAGCTTTCTTT. The rearrangement uses TRBV7-9 and TRBJ1-1, with D hard to call. V lost 5 bases, J lost 5 bases, and 15 bases lay in between. CDR3 size: 14 residues. The germline gives CDR1 SEHNR, CDR2 FQNEAQ (reference sequence).

The J gene is TRBJ2-5, the V gene TRBV5-1; the match to TRBD1 covers 8 bases. Germline lookup yields CDR1 SGHRS and CDR2 YFSETQ. CDR3 size: 16 residues. The J segment lost 2 bases and the V segment lost 4 bases, leaving 10 bases of the junction unmatched. The chain's CDR3 is CASSTGQGEGQETQYF. In DNA, the CDR3 is TGCGCCAGCAGCACCGGACAGGGTGAGGGGCAAGAGACCCAGTACTTC. Combining the CDR3 with reference TRBV5-1 and TRBJ2-5 gives the whole variable domain KAGVTQTPRYLIKTRGQQVTLSCSPISGHRSVSWYQQTPGQGLQFLFEYFSETQRNKGNFPGRFSGRQFSNSRSEMNVSTLELGDSALYLCASSTGQGEGQETQYFGPGTRLLVL.

This clone showed up just once. The chain is built from TRBV9 and TRBJ2-5; D may correspond to TRBD1 or TRBD2 (5 bases each). This CDR3 is built from 17 residues. Looked up from germline, CDR1 is SGDLS and CDR2 is YYNGEE. V lost 0 bases and J lost 2, with 17 bases in between. CDR3 amino acids: CASSVVGTLNRQETQYF. The DNA of the CDR3 is TGTGCCAGCAGCGTAGTGGGGACCCTAAATCGTCAAGAGACCCAGTACTTC.

The rearrangement uses TRBV5-6 and TRBJ2-7; D is possibly TRBD2 (6 bases). CDR1 is SGHDT and CDR2 is YYEEEE in the germline V gene. The CDR3 runs to 15 residues. V lost 5 bases and J 6 bases, leaving 21 bases between the germline ends. The CDR3 reads CASRLGRRGSGEQYF. CDR3 DNA sequence: TGTGCCAGCAGGCTAGGTCGTCGGGGTAGCGGCGAGCAGTACTTC. Looking up the rest from reference TRBV5-6 and TRBJ2-7 gives the full variable domain: DAGVTQSPTHLIKTRGQQVTLRCSPKSGHDTVSWYQQALGQGPQFIFQYYEEEERQRGNFPDRFSGHQFPNYSSELNVNALLLGDSALYLCASRLGRRGSGEQYFGPGTRLTVT.

The chain employs TRBV28 and TRBJ2-4; no clear D gene. Per germline, CDR1 MDHEN and CDR2 SYDVKM. This CDR3 has 14 residues. V shed 4 bases and J shed 7 bases, with 14 bases lying between them. The CDR3 loop is CASSSRPAQNIQYF. The CDR3 region has the DNA TGTGCCAGCAGTTCAAGACCCGCTCAGAACATTCAGTACTTC.

This clone was seen just once. The V gene is TRBV7-2, the J gene TRBJ2-5; 9 nucleotides agree with TRBD1. The CDR3 contains 14 residues. V gave up 5 bases and J gave up 5 bases; unmatched junction bases: 6. The germline CDR1 and CDR2 sequences are SGHTA and FQGNSA. The CDR3 reads CASSTTGGQETQYF. In DNA form, the CDR3 reads TGTGCCAGCAGCACTACAGGGGGCCAGGAGACCCAGTACTTC.

The J gene is TRBJ2-3, the V gene TRBV18, with TRBD2 matching over 7 bases. CDR3 size: 14 residues. Germline loops: CDR1 KGHSH, CDR2 LQKENI. V dropped 8 bases and J dropped 1; count of bases not matched to a gene: 6. The CDR3 reads CASTFRGGTDTQYF. CDR3 nucleotide sequence: TGTGCCAGCACGTTTCGGGGGGGCACAGATACGCAGTATTTT.

This rearrangement joins TRBV7-2 to TRBJ2-3, with 9 bases lining up with TRBD2. Losses at the gene ends were 2 bases for V and 3 bases for J; bases not matched to a gene: 6. The CDR3 runs to 16 residues. Per germline, CDR1 SGHTA and CDR2 FQGNSA. Here the CDR3 DNA reads TGTGCCAGCAGCTTATACCTTAGCGGGAGAACAGATACGCAGTATTTT. This sequence encodes CASSLYLSGRTDTQYF.